A selection of T cell receptor beta chains follows, all from one sample in a study of blood T cells in healthy people across ages. TCRdb ran MiXCR on the 5' RACE reads and lists one entry per CDR3 protein. Altogether about 930,000 distinct CDR3 sequences are present, about 27% being singletons, with the ten largest covering around 9.6%. These same data were also listed under a study on T cells of mothers and their children.

The source material was blood. These receptors were taken from a woman aged 40 to 50 in good health. Both conserved end residues are part of each CDR3. A D gene is named only where the DNA matches it firmly. Size is stated for part of the rows, as once, few or many counts, or as a class when the clone is expanded.

CDR3 protein	CDR3 DNA	D gene	V gene	J gene	clone size
CASSFTGAQETQYF	TGTGCCAGCAGCTTTACGGGGGCGCAGGAGACCCAGTACTTC	NA	TRBV7-9	TRBJ2-5	many
CASSLVLGGSNTEAFF	TGCGCCAGCAGCTTGGTGTTAGGGGGGTCGAACACTGAAGCTTTCTTT	NA	TRBV5-1	TRBJ1-1	NA
CASSLSKWHYGYTF	TGTGCCAGCAGTCTAAGCAAGTGGCACTATGGCTACACCTTC	NA	TRBV28	TRBJ1-2	NA
CSARFDRGALTQYF	TGCAGTGCTCGATTCGACAGGGGGGCCCTCACCCAGTACTTC	TRBD1	TRBV20-1	TRBJ2-5	NA
CASSRRDRRTQHF	TGTGCCAGCAGCCGGCGGGACAGACGAACCCAGCATTTT	TRBD1	TRBV6-5	TRBJ1-5	few
CASSSRGNYGYTF	TGTGCCAGCAGTTCCAGGGGTAACTATGGCTACACCTTC	NA	TRBV12-3/TRBV12-4	TRBJ1-2	few
CASSEKGLAIRLDTQYF	TGTGCCAGCAGCGAAAAGGGGCTAGCCATCAGGTTAGATACGCAGTATTTT	NA	TRBV7-2	TRBJ2-3	NA
CASSGLPSSGRFDEKLFF	TGTGCCAGCAGCGGCCTCCCGTCATCGGGCCGCTTTGATGAAAAACTGTTTTTT	NA	TRBV9	TRBJ1-4	few
CASSPGQSRYEQYF	TGTGCCAGCAGCCCGGGACAGAGTCGGTACGAGCAGTACTTC	TRBD1	TRBV7-8	TRBJ2-7	many
CASSLEGTGKGTQYF	TGCGCCAGCAGCTTGGAAGGGACAGGGAAGGGTACGCAGTATTTT	TRBD1	TRBV5-1	TRBJ2-3	NA
CSAPGQGFYGYTF	TGCAGTGCTCCGGGACAGGGGTTCTATGGCTACACCTTC	TRBD1	TRBV20-1	TRBJ1-2	many
CASSWTAGDNIQYF	TGCGCCAGCAGCTGGACAGCTGGAGACAACATTCAGTACTTC	NA	TRBV5-1	TRBJ2-4	NA
CASSTRGDRAYEQCF	TGTGCCAGCAGTACCAGGGGGGACAGGGCCTACGAGCAGTGCTTC	TRBD1	TRBV28	TRBJ2-7	NA
CSAKGGGWETQYF	TGCAGTGCTAAAGGAGGAGGGTGGGAGACCCAGTACTTC	NA	TRBV20-1	TRBJ2-5	NA
CASSSRDSMNTEAFF	TGTGCCAGCAGCTCCCGGGACAGCATGAACACTGAAGCTTTCTTT	TRBD1	TRBV7-3	TRBJ1-1	NA
CASSRRGGRETQYF	TGTGCCAGCAGCCGCCGGGGGGGCCGGGAGACCCAGTACTTC	TRBD2	TRBV5-6	TRBJ2-5	NA
CASSVYGTDTQYF	TGTGCCAGCAGCGTCTATGGCACAGATACGCAGTATTTT	NA	TRBV9	TRBJ2-3	many
CSVSKELSINYGYTF	TGCAGCGTTAGTAAGGAGCTATCCATAAACTATGGCTACACCTTC	NA	TRBV29-1	TRBJ1-2	many
CASRPSTGTGSYKQYF	TGTGCCAGCAGGCCATCCACCGGGACAGGGAGCTACAAGCAGTACTTC	TRBD1	TRBV13	TRBJ2-7	NA
CAISSGSGYGYTF	TGTGCCATCAGTTCAGGGTCGGGCTATGGCTACACCTTC	NA	TRBV10-3	TRBJ1-2	few